Listed below are T cell receptor beta chains from one sample, sequenced in a study of vaccination effects on CD4 cells after COVID-19. For these TCRs, the target antigens are not known. Data came from immunoSEQ multiplex PCR; TCRdb stores just in-frame clones and leaves some out. The table has under 50,000 clones, roughly 80% seen once. The material was CD4+ T cells from PBMCs cultured without peptide, obtained before COVID-19 vaccination. Receptors originate from a human donor who had a prior SARS-CoV-2 infection. Both conserved end residues are part of each CDR3. Fields, in order: D gene, J gene, V gene, clone size, CDR3 DNA, CDR3 protein. A D gene is named only where the DNA matches it firmly. A clone size is listed for some rows: how often the clone was seen (once, few, many), or a class if it is expanded.

D gene: -; J gene: TRBJ2-7; V gene: TRBV6-5; clone size: -; CDR3 DNA: TGTGCCAGCAGCGACTCCTACGAGCAGTACTTC; CDR3 protein: CASSDSYEQYF
D gene: TRBD2; J gene: TRBJ2-3; V gene: TRBV5-1; clone size: once; CDR3 DNA: TGCGCCAGCAGTGTCCGGGAGGGCCCCCCTGGTACGCAGTATTTT; CDR3 protein: CASSVREGPPGTQYF
D gene: -; J gene: TRBJ2-5; V gene: TRBV9; clone size: -; CDR3 DNA: TGTGCCAGCAGCCCGGAGAGTTCTAGGGCGACCCAGTACTTC; CDR3 protein: CASSPESSRATQYF
D gene: -; J gene: TRBJ1-3; V gene: TRBV2; clone size: -; CDR3 DNA: TGTGCCAGCAAGGACCGTGGAAACACCATATATTTT; CDR3 protein: CASKDRGNTIYF
D gene: TRBD1; J gene: TRBJ1-6; V gene: TRBV13; clone size: -; CDR3 DNA: TGTGCCAGCAGCAACAGGGGGTACAATTCACCCCTCCACTTT; CDR3 protein: CASSNRGYNSPLHF
D gene: -; J gene: TRBJ1-2; V gene: TRBV4-1; clone size: -; CDR3 DNA: TGCGCCAGCAGCCAAGTGTTAGGGAAGGGTTTAGACTATGGCTACACCTTC; CDR3 protein: CASSQVLGKGLDYGYTF
D gene: -; J gene: TRBJ1-1; V gene: TRBV5-1; clone size: -; CDR3 DNA: TGCGCCAGCAGCTTGTTTGACCGGAACACTGAAGCTTTCTTT; CDR3 protein: CASSLFDRNTEAFF
D gene: -; J gene: TRBJ2-7; V gene: TRBV3-1/TRBV3-2; clone size: -; CDR3 DNA: TGTGCCAGCAGCCAATTGCCCCTCCCTTCCTACGAGCAGTACTTC; CDR3 protein: CASSQLPLPSYEQYF
D gene: -; J gene: TRBJ1-4; V gene: TRBV3-1/TRBV3-2; clone size: -; CDR3 DNA: TGTGCCAGCAGCCCTTTCAGGGCTCCTAATGAAAAACTGTTTTTT; CDR3 protein: CASSPFRAPNEKLFF
D gene: TRBD2; J gene: TRBJ2-7; V gene: TRBV5-1; clone size: -; CDR3 DNA: TGCGCCAGCAGCGGGACTAGCGGAACCTACGAGCAGTACTTC; CDR3 protein: CASSGTSGTYEQYF
D gene: -; J gene: TRBJ2-2; V gene: TRBV27; clone size: few; CDR3 DNA: TGTGCCAGCAGACGGTCGGGCGGGGAGCTGTTTTTT; CDR3 protein: CASRRSGGELFF
D gene: TRBD1; J gene: TRBJ1-1; V gene: TRBV7-2; clone size: -; CDR3 DNA: TGTGCCAGCAGCTTCATCCCGGGACAGGGAGCCACTGAAGCTTTCTTT; CDR3 protein: CASSFIPGQGATEAFF
D gene: -; J gene: TRBJ1-2; V gene: TRBV28; clone size: -; CDR3 DNA: TGTGCCAGCAGTGAAGAATATCATGGCTACACCTTC; CDR3 protein: CASSEEYHGYTF
D gene: -; J gene: TRBJ1-1; V gene: TRBV7-2; clone size: -; CDR3 DNA: TGTGCCAGCAGCTTAAGGATGAACACTGAAGCTTTCTTT; CDR3 protein: CASSLRMNTEAFF
D gene: -; J gene: TRBJ1-4; V gene: TRBV28; clone size: few; CDR3 DNA: TGTGCCAGCAGGTCAGGAAATGAAAAACTGTTTTTT; CDR3 protein: CASRSGNEKLFF
D gene: -; J gene: TRBJ2-7; V gene: TRBV7-5; clone size: -; CDR3 DNA: TGTGCCAGAAGCTTAGGCAGGGAGCAGTACTTC; CDR3 protein: CARSLGREQYF
D gene: TRBD1; J gene: TRBJ1-4; V gene: TRBV23-1; clone size: -; CDR3 DNA: TGCGCCAGCATTGGGACAGGCCAAGGGGACGAAAAACTGTTTTTT; CDR3 protein: CASIGTGQGDEKLFF
D gene: -; J gene: TRBJ1-6; V gene: TRBV20-1; clone size: -; CDR3 DNA: TGCAGTGCTAGTTGGGGCCTTAGTTCACCCCTCCACTTT; CDR3 protein: CSASWGLSSPLHF
D gene: -; J gene: TRBJ2-5; V gene: TRBV11-3; clone size: -; CDR3 DNA: TGTGCCAGCAGCTTAGGGTTAGAGGGAGCGGTCCGAGAGACCCAGTACTTC; CDR3 protein: CASSLGLEGAVRETQYF
D gene: TRBD2; J gene: TRBJ2-3; V gene: TRBV7-9; clone size: -; CDR3 DNA: TGTGCCAGCAGCCTAACAAGACTAGCGGTTGAGGCAGATACGCAGTATTTT; CDR3 protein: CASSLTRLAVEADTQYF
D gene: -; J gene: TRBJ1-2; V gene: TRBV18; clone size: -; CDR3 DNA: TGTGCCAGCGCATTACGGGGGTTTTTCAGCTACACCTTC; CDR3 protein: CASALRGFFSYTF
D gene: TRBD2; J gene: TRBJ2-1; V gene: TRBV9; clone size: -; CDR3 DNA: TGTGCCAGCAGCCAATCTAGCGGGAGCTACAATGAGCAGTTCTTC; CDR3 protein: CASSQSSGSYNEQFF
D gene: -; J gene: TRBJ2-2; V gene: TRBV7-3; clone size: few; CDR3 DNA: TGTGCCAGCAGCTTAGTTCGTTCTACCGGGGAGCTGTTTTTT; CDR3 protein: CASSLVRSTGELFF
D gene: -; J gene: TRBJ1-1; V gene: TRBV5-4; clone size: few; CDR3 DNA: TGTGCCAGCAACATCGATGGGACCACTGAAGCTTTCTTT; CDR3 protein: CASNIDGTTEAFF
D gene: TRBD1; J gene: TRBJ2-3; V gene: TRBV24-1; clone size: -; CDR3 DNA: TGTGCCACCAGTGATCCGACAGGGGCGGGAGATACGCAGTATTTT; CDR3 protein: CATSDPTGAGDTQYF
D gene: -; J gene: TRBJ2-3; V gene: TRBV11-3; clone size: once; CDR3 DNA: TGTGCCAGCAGGGGAGGCCCCAACACAGATACGCAGTATTTT; CDR3 protein: CASRGGPNTDTQYF
D gene: -; J gene: TRBJ2-5; V gene: TRBV4-3; clone size: once; CDR3 DNA: TGCGCCAGCAGCCAAGAGGGTAGCCTTGGACGGCTGTACTTC; CDR3 protein: CASSQEGSLGRLYF
D gene: TRBD2; J gene: TRBJ2-3; V gene: TRBV5-1; clone size: -; CDR3 DNA: TGCGCCAGCAGCTACCTAGCGGGGGGGAGTACAGATACGCAGTATTTT; CDR3 protein: CASSYLAGGSTDTQYF
D gene: -; J gene: TRBJ2-2; V gene: TRBV12-1; clone size: -; CDR3 DNA: TGTGCCAGCCTGGGAGGGAGAGCCGGGGAGCTGTTTTTT; CDR3 protein: CASLGGRAGELFF
D gene: -; J gene: TRBJ2-7; V gene: TRBV28; clone size: -; CDR3 DNA: TGTGCCAGCAGTTTTGGCGTCAACGAGCAGTACTTC; CDR3 protein: CASSFGVNEQYF
D gene: TRBD1; J gene: TRBJ2-1; V gene: TRBV4-3; clone size: -; CDR3 DNA: TGCGCCAGCAGCCAAGATTGGCAGGGGGACAATGAGCAGTTCTTC; CDR3 protein: CASSQDWQGDNEQFF
D gene: -; J gene: TRBJ2-1; V gene: TRBV5-1; clone size: -; CDR3 DNA: TGCGCCAGCAGCTTGGACTGGCAGGGTGGTGAGCAGTTCTTC; CDR3 protein: CASSLDWQGGEQFF
D gene: TRBD1; J gene: TRBJ2-3; V gene: TRBV5-8; clone size: -; CDR3 DNA: TGTGCCAGCAGCTTGTGGACAGGGGGCACAGATACGCAGTATTTT; CDR3 protein: CASSLWTGGTDTQYF
D gene: TRBD1; J gene: TRBJ1-1; V gene: TRBV15; clone size: -; CDR3 DNA: TGTGCCACCAGCAGAGATTATAGGACAGGGTGGGGCACTGAAGCTTTCTTT; CDR3 protein: CATSRDYRTGWGTEAFF
D gene: -; J gene: TRBJ1-3; V gene: TRBV18; clone size: few; CDR3 DNA: TGTGCCAGCTCACCGACCGGGCCGCCGTCTGGAAACACCATATATTTT; CDR3 protein: CASSPTGPPSGNTIYF
D gene: TRBD2; J gene: TRBJ2-5; V gene: TRBV2; clone size: -; CDR3 DNA: TGTGCCAGCATCTTCGCTAGCGGGGGGGTTGGGACCCAGTACTTC; CDR3 protein: CASIFASGGVGTQYF
D gene: TRBD1; J gene: TRBJ2-7; V gene: TRBV30; clone size: once; CDR3 DNA: TGTGCCTGGCGAGGACAGGGGGTCTCCTACGAGCAGTACTTC; CDR3 protein: CAWRGQGVSYEQYF
D gene: TRBD1; J gene: TRBJ1-1; V gene: TRBV5-4; clone size: -; CDR3 DNA: TGTGCCAGCAGGGGGGGCCTAGACAGGGGGGCGAACACTGAAGCTTTCTTT; CDR3 protein: CASRGGLDRGANTEAFF
D gene: -; J gene: TRBJ2-2; V gene: TRBV7-6; clone size: -; CDR3 DNA: TGTGCCAGCAGCTTGGCAGTGGGGGAGCTGTTTTTT; CDR3 protein: CASSLAVGELFF
D gene: TRBD1; J gene: TRBJ1-2; V gene: TRBV7-2; clone size: -; CDR3 DNA: TGTGCCAGCAGCTCCCGACAGGGGGCGGGTGGTGGCTACACCTTC; CDR3 protein: CASSSRQGAGGGYTF
D gene: TRBD2; J gene: TRBJ2-3; V gene: TRBV11-3; clone size: -; CDR3 DNA: TGTGCCAGCAGCTCGAATCCTTGGACTAGAGGTAGCACAGATACGCAGTATTTT; CDR3 protein: CASSSNPWTRGSTDTQYF
D gene: -; J gene: TRBJ1-3; V gene: TRBV7-2; clone size: -; CDR3 DNA: TGTGCCAGCAGCTCGACATCTGGAAACACCATATATTTT; CDR3 protein: CASSSTSGNTIYF
D gene: -; J gene: TRBJ1-6; V gene: TRBV13; clone size: -; CDR3 DNA: TGTGCCAGCAGCTTAGGCCTGGGCAGAGATACTTCACCCCTCCACTTT; CDR3 protein: CASSLGLGRDTSPLHF
D gene: -; J gene: TRBJ2-5; V gene: TRBV2; clone size: -; CDR3 DNA: TGTGCCAGCAGGCGACTGGGGGCAGGGGAGACCCAGTACTTC; CDR3 protein: CASRRLGAGETQYF
D gene: TRBD1; J gene: TRBJ2-1; V gene: TRBV7-9; clone size: -; CDR3 DNA: TGTGCCAGCAGCCAACCACCGGGACAGAGTGACAATGAGCAGTTCTTC; CDR3 protein: CASSQPPGQSDNEQFF
D gene: -; J gene: TRBJ1-1; V gene: TRBV5-5; clone size: few; CDR3 DNA: TGTGCCAGTAAACGGGAAGTTATGAACACTGAAGCTTTCTTT; CDR3 protein: CASKREVMNTEAFF
D gene: -; J gene: TRBJ2-3; V gene: TRBV2; clone size: -; CDR3 DNA: TGTGCCAGCAGTGCGGGGGGCCCAGATACGCAGTATTTT; CDR3 protein: CASSAGGPDTQYF
D gene: TRBD1; J gene: TRBJ1-4; V gene: TRBV6-5; clone size: -; CDR3 DNA: TGTGCCAGCAGTAACCGGGACAGGCTTAATGAAAAACTGTTTTTT; CDR3 protein: CASSNRDRLNEKLFF
D gene: TRBD1; J gene: TRBJ1-4; V gene: TRBV6-4; clone size: -; CDR3 DNA: TGTGCCAACGTTAGGACGGGACAGGGTCGTAGAAAACTGTTTTTT; CDR3 protein: CANVRTGQGRRKLFF
D gene: TRBD1; J gene: TRBJ1-2; V gene: TRBV5-6; clone size: -; CDR3 DNA: TGTGCCAGCAGCTTGGACAGGGGCCTTTACTATGGCTACACCTTC; CDR3 protein: CASSLDRGLYYGYTF